A selection of T cell receptor beta chains follows, all from one sample in a study of T cell responses to AZD1222 COVID-19 vaccine. Only in-frame clones appear in the TCRdb table, and some are missing; sequencing was by immunoSEQ multiplex PCR. The repertoire holds about 130,000 clones, with roughly 90% as singletons. Material: peripheral blood, obtained 28 days after the second AZD1222 dose. These receptors originate from an adult who received the AZD1222 COVID-19 vaccine. CDR3s include the opening cysteine and the closing phenylalanine or tryptophan. Each record gives: D gene, V gene, clone size, J gene, CDR3 protein, CDR3 DNA. The D gene is left open where the match is weak. Clone size is not always given. Where it is, it says once, few, many or a class for expanded clones.

D gene: TRBD1; V gene: TRBV30; clone size: few; J gene: TRBJ1-2; CDR3 protein: CAWTRTGFYGYTF; CDR3 DNA: TGTGCCTGGACCCGGACAGGGTTCTATGGCTACACCTTC
D gene: TRBD1; V gene: TRBV4-2; clone size: -; J gene: TRBJ1-2; CDR3 protein: CASSQEIPRGRGYGYTF; CDR3 DNA: TGTGCCAGCAGCCAAGAAATTCCCAGGGGGCGCGGCTATGGCTACACCTTC
D gene: -; V gene: TRBV28; clone size: -; J gene: TRBJ1-1; CDR3 protein: CASSFSPPEAFF; CDR3 DNA: TGTGCCAGCAGTTTTAGCCCCCCCGAAGCTTTCTTT
D gene: TRBD1; V gene: TRBV2; clone size: -; J gene: TRBJ2-7; CDR3 protein: CASSEWTGSDEQYF; CDR3 DNA: TGTGCCAGCAGTGAATGGACAGGGAGCGACGAGCAGTACTTC
D gene: TRBD2; V gene: TRBV27; clone size: -; J gene: TRBJ2-7; CDR3 protein: CASSFGGSYEQYF; CDR3 DNA: TGTGCCAGCAGTTTTGGCGGGAGCTACGAGCAGTACTTC
D gene: TRBD1; V gene: TRBV19; clone size: -; J gene: TRBJ2-7; CDR3 protein: CASSMTGSPYEQYF; CDR3 DNA: TGTGCCAGTAGTATGACAGGGAGCCCCTACGAGCAGTACTTC
D gene: -; V gene: TRBV19; clone size: -; J gene: TRBJ2-7; CDR3 protein: CASSITAAGTSYEQYF; CDR3 DNA: TGTGCCAGTAGTATAACGGCGGCGGGAACCTCCTACGAGCAGTACTTC
D gene: -; V gene: TRBV6-5; clone size: -; J gene: TRBJ2-7; CDR3 protein: CASSYSVSTYEQYF; CDR3 DNA: TGTGCCAGCAGTTACTCGGTCAGCACCTACGAGCAGTACTTC
D gene: TRBD2; V gene: TRBV6-2/TRBV6-3; clone size: -; J gene: TRBJ2-1; CDR3 protein: CASSWTSGAYNEQFF; CDR3 DNA: TGTGCCAGCAGTTGGACTAGCGGCGCATACAATGAGCAGTTCTTC
D gene: -; V gene: TRBV16; clone size: -; J gene: TRBJ1-4; CDR3 protein: CASSQRATNEKLFF; CDR3 DNA: TGTGCCAGCAGCCAAAGAGCAACTAATGAAAAACTGTTTTTT
D gene: -; V gene: TRBV6-1; clone size: -; J gene: TRBJ1-2; CDR3 protein: CASSAEPAPGVYGYTF; CDR3 DNA: TGTGCCAGCAGTGCTGAGCCGGCTCCCGGGGTATATGGCTACACCTTC
D gene: -; V gene: TRBV29-1; clone size: -; J gene: TRBJ2-1; CDR3 protein: CSVELRDNEQFF; CDR3 DNA: TGCAGCGTTGAACTCAGGGACAATGAGCAGTTCTTC
D gene: -; V gene: TRBV7-8; clone size: -; J gene: TRBJ2-7; CDR3 protein: CASSTGAAGEQYF; CDR3 DNA: TGTGCCAGCAGCACTGGGGCCGCTGGCGAGCAGTACTTC
D gene: -; V gene: TRBV11-2; clone size: -; J gene: TRBJ1-1; CDR3 protein: CASSETRGSWTEAFF; CDR3 DNA: TGTGCCAGCAGCGAAACCCGGGGGAGTTGGACTGAAGCTTTCTTT
D gene: TRBD1; V gene: TRBV19; clone size: -; J gene: TRBJ1-2; CDR3 protein: CASSQAGGNYGYTF; CDR3 DNA: TGTGCCAGTAGTCAGGCAGGGGGGAACTATGGCTACACCTTC
D gene: -; V gene: TRBV10-1; clone size: -; J gene: TRBJ2-2; CDR3 protein: CASSESVGMNTGELFF; CDR3 DNA: TGCGCCAGCAGTGAGTCGGTCGGGATGAACACCGGGGAGCTGTTTTTT
D gene: TRBD1; V gene: TRBV27; clone size: few; J gene: TRBJ1-2; CDR3 protein: CASSLSGQGDTF; CDR3 DNA: TGTGCCAGCAGTTTATCGGGACAGGGGGACACCTTC
D gene: -; V gene: TRBV29-1; clone size: -; J gene: TRBJ2-2; CDR3 protein: CSVEVNRGTGELFF; CDR3 DNA: TGCAGCGTTGAAGTAAACCGCGGTACCGGGGAGCTGTTTTTT
D gene: TRBD1; V gene: TRBV6-9; clone size: -; J gene: TRBJ2-4; CDR3 protein: CASSPTDRGDIQYF; CDR3 DNA: TGTGCCAGCAGTCCAACGGACAGGGGAGACATTCAGTACTTC
D gene: -; V gene: TRBV6-1; clone size: -; J gene: TRBJ1-6; CDR3 protein: CASSEADGINSPLHF; CDR3 DNA: TGTGCCAGCAGTGAGGCAGACGGCATTAATTCACCCCTCCACTTT
D gene: -; V gene: TRBV18; clone size: -; J gene: TRBJ1-1; CDR3 protein: CASSPFYGADTEAFF; CDR3 DNA: TGTGCCAGCTCACCTTTCTATGGGGCCGACACTGAAGCTTTCTTT
D gene: TRBD1; V gene: TRBV5-8; clone size: -; J gene: TRBJ1-1; CDR3 protein: CASSLGQGSPHEPEAFF; CDR3 DNA: TGTGCCAGCAGCTTGGGACAGGGGTCCCCGCACGAGCCTGAAGCTTTCTTT
D gene: -; V gene: TRBV9; clone size: -; J gene: TRBJ1-3; CDR3 protein: CASSVRDGYFSGNTIYF; CDR3 DNA: TGTGCCAGCAGCGTTCGGGACGGATACTTCTCTGGAAACACCATATATTTT
D gene: -; V gene: TRBV5-1; clone size: -; J gene: TRBJ1-5; CDR3 protein: CASSLEGHASNQPQHF; CDR3 DNA: TGCGCCAGCAGCTTGGAGGGACACGCAAGCAATCAGCCCCAGCATTTT
D gene: TRBD1; V gene: TRBV30; clone size: -; J gene: TRBJ1-1; CDR3 protein: CAWNGQGSGTEAFF; CDR3 DNA: TGTGCCTGGAACGGACAGGGCTCTGGCACTGAAGCTTTCTTT
D gene: -; V gene: TRBV4-2; clone size: -; J gene: TRBJ2-1; CDR3 protein: CASSQARGSYNEQFF; CDR3 DNA: TGTGCCAGCAGCCAAGCACGGGGCTCCTACAATGAGCAGTTCTTC
D gene: TRBD1; V gene: TRBV19; clone size: -; J gene: TRBJ1-5; CDR3 protein: CASSLITGVSNQPQHF; CDR3 DNA: TGTGCCAGTAGCCTTATAACAGGGGTTAGCAATCAGCCCCAGCATTTT
D gene: -; V gene: TRBV6-6; clone size: -; J gene: TRBJ1-2; CDR3 protein: CASSYAGNGGYTF; CDR3 DNA: TGTGCCAGCAGTTACGCTGGGAATGGTGGCTACACCTTC
D gene: -; V gene: TRBV6-5; clone size: -; J gene: TRBJ1-5; CDR3 protein: CASSSGSQPQHF; CDR3 DNA: TGTGCCAGCAGCTCAGGGTCTCAGCCCCAGCATTTT
D gene: -; V gene: TRBV19; clone size: once; J gene: TRBJ2-5; CDR3 protein: CASSSLTRGQETQYF; CDR3 DNA: TGTGCCAGTAGTAGCCTGACACGAGGCCAAGAGACCCAGTACTTC
D gene: TRBD1; V gene: TRBV28; clone size: -; J gene: TRBJ2-2; CDR3 protein: CASRDDRGGTGELFF; CDR3 DNA: TGTGCCAGCAGGGATGACAGGGGCGGCACCGGGGAGCTGTTTTTT
D gene: TRBD1; V gene: TRBV7-2; clone size: -; J gene: TRBJ2-7; CDR3 protein: CASSLDRGPGEQYF; CDR3 DNA: TGTGCCAGCAGCTTAGATAGGGGGCCCGGCGAGCAGTACTTC
D gene: TRBD2; V gene: TRBV5-5; clone size: -; J gene: TRBJ2-7; CDR3 protein: CASSLAGTKRGLSYEQYF; CDR3 DNA: TGTGCCAGCAGCTTGGCGGGGACTAAGCGGGGTCTATCCTACGAGCAGTACTTC
D gene: TRBD2; V gene: TRBV28; clone size: -; J gene: TRBJ2-3; CDR3 protein: CASSLHPSGSEGDTQYF; CDR3 DNA: TGTGCCAGCAGTTTACACCCTAGCGGGAGTGAAGGGGATACGCAGTATTTT
D gene: -; V gene: TRBV6-5; clone size: -; J gene: TRBJ2-3; CDR3 protein: CASSYSQVLSTDTQYF; CDR3 DNA: TGTGCCAGCAGTTACTCCCAGGTCCTCAGCACAGATACGCAGTATTTT
D gene: -; V gene: TRBV10-3; clone size: -; J gene: TRBJ2-2; CDR3 protein: CAIKNRAGELFF; CDR3 DNA: TGTGCCATCAAAAACCGGGCCGGGGAGCTGTTTTTT